Here is one TCR beta chain with its context. This sample stems from a study of T cells in Graves' hyperthyroidism and ophthalmopathy. This CDR3 region has 15 residues. The germline gives CDR1 MGHDK, CDR2 SYGVNS. Trimming at V came to 7 bases and at J to 0 bases, leaving 8 bases not matched to a gene. TCR beta CDR3 regions were amplified from RNA. Carried out on the TCR CDR3, a first-round RT-PCR used the HTBI primer set. TCRdb re-analysed the multiplex PCR reads in MiXCR, keeping a single row per CDR3 protein. This sample carries 300,000 to 500,000 distinct CDR3 sequences, over 12% of them seen once, and the ten largest clones take 25% to 30%.

The chain uses TRBV25-1 and TRBJ1-1; TRBD1 aligns across 7 bases. The source of this sequence is a man in his fifties with Graves' ophthalmopathy. The source material was blood. The CDR3, as DNA: TGTGCCAGCACCCAGACGGGACAGTTGAACACTGAAGCTTTCTTT. As protein: CASTQTGQLNTEAFF. The full variable domain, in which reference TRBV25-1 and TRBJ1-1 provide the parts outside the CDR3, is EADIYQTPRYLVIGTGKKITLECSQTMGHDKMYWYQQDPGMELHLIHYSYGVNSTEKGDLSSESTVSRIRTEHFPLTLESARPSHTSQYLCASTQTGQLNTEAFFGQGTRLTVV.